Listed below are T cell receptor beta chains from one sample, sequenced in a study of CD8+ T cells in alopecia areata. The table came from immunoSEQ multiplex PCR; TCRdb's copy has only in-frame clones and leaves some out. This sample has hundreds of thousands of clones, with 65% to 70% found just once. The sample was CD4+ T cells sorted from blood, taken at week 0. The receptor set was obtained from a human donor with alopecia areata. The CDR3 runs from the conserved cysteine through the conserved F or W. Each record gives: V gene, D gene, clone size, J gene, CDR3 protein, CDR3 DNA. D genes are given only for firm matches. For some rows the clone size is stated as once, few or many, or as a class when expanded; others skip it.

V: TRBV18; D: TRBD1; size: NA; J: TRBJ1-5; CDR3: CASSLTSGQGSQPQHF; DNA: TGTGCCAGCTCACTCACCTCCGGACAGGGGAGTCAGCCCCAGCATTTT
V: TRBV7-9; D: NA; size: NA; J: TRBJ2-1; CDR3: CASSLGLARQFF; DNA: TGTGCCAGCAGCTTAGGACTCGCCCGTCAGTTCTTC
V: TRBV29-1; D: NA; size: NA; J: TRBJ1-2; CDR3: CSVAVGQGGGGYTF; DNA: TGCAGCGTCGCGGTAGGGCAGGGAGGTGGTGGCTACACCTTC
V: TRBV4-1; D: TRBD1; size: NA; J: TRBJ1-5; CDR3: CASSQGDRGSSNQPQHF; DNA: TGCGCCAGCAGCCAAGGAGACAGGGGGTCTAGCAATCAGCCCCAGCATTTT
V: TRBV11-2; D: NA; size: few; J: TRBJ1-3; CDR3: CASSSLRGLGNTIYF; DNA: TGTGCCAGCAGCTCCCTACGAGGGCTTGGAAACACCATATATTTT
V: TRBV29-1; D: NA; size: NA; J: TRBJ1-4; CDR3: CSVTGPDEKLFF; DNA: TGCAGCGTTACAGGGCCGGATGAAAAACTGTTTTTT
V: TRBV15; D: TRBD1; size: NA; J: TRBJ1-3; CDR3: CATSRLQGSDTIYF; DNA: TGTGCCACCAGCCGATTACAGGGGTCGGACACCATATATTTT
V: TRBV29-1; D: TRBD2; size: NA; J: TRBJ2-1; CDR3: CSVSFVAGGEQFF; DNA: TGCAGCGTTTCCTTCGTAGCGGGGGGTGAGCAGTTCTTC
V: TRBV13; D: TRBD1; size: NA; J: TRBJ2-3; CDR3: CASSYRTGRTDTQYF; DNA: TGTGCCAGCAGCTATAGGACAGGGCGCACAGATACGCAGTATTTT
V: TRBV4-1; D: NA; size: NA; J: TRBJ1-2; CDR3: CASSQGVDYGYTF; DNA: TGCGCCAGCAGCCAAGGGGTGGACTATGGCTACACCTTC
V: TRBV7-2; D: TRBD1; size: NA; J: TRBJ2-5; CDR3: CASSFSGGETQYF; DNA: TGTGCCAGCAGCTTCTCAGGGGGCGAGACCCAGTACTTC
V: TRBV4-3; D: NA; size: NA; J: TRBJ2-2; CDR3: CASSQGANDGELFF; DNA: TGCGCCAGCAGCCAGGGGGCTAATGACGGGGAGCTGTTTTTT
V: TRBV5-8; D: NA; size: few; J: TRBJ2-2; CDR3: CASSPQGYNTGELFF; DNA: TGTGCCAGCAGCCCCCAGGGGTACAACACCGGGGAGCTGTTTTTT
V: TRBV30; D: NA; size: NA; J: TRBJ1-1; CDR3: CAWIPYPPIGGVTEAFF; DNA: TGTGCCTGGATTCCATACCCCCCCATTGGGGGCGTCACTGAAGCTTTCTTT
V: TRBV29-1; D: NA; size: NA; J: TRBJ1-1; CDR3: CSVERPGDDGAFF; DNA: TGCAGCGTTGAGAGACCCGGGGATGATGGAGCTTTCTTT
V: TRBV13; D: NA; size: NA; J: TRBJ1-2; CDR3: CASSLMSGQYGYTF; DNA: TGTGCCAGCAGCCTAATGTCAGGGCAATATGGCTACACCTTC
V: TRBV28; D: NA; size: few; J: TRBJ2-7; CDR3: CASSLPRAREQYF; DNA: TGTGCCAGCAGTTTACCCCGGGCCCGGGAGCAGTACTTC
V: TRBV5-1; D: TRBD1; size: NA; J: TRBJ2-7; CDR3: CASSLGQGMGEQYF; DNA: TGCGCCAGCAGCTTGGGACAGGGGATGGGCGAGCAGTACTTC
V: TRBV20-1; D: TRBD1; size: NA; J: TRBJ1-1; CDR3: CSASTGDEAFF; DNA: TGCAGTGCTAGCACAGGGGATGAAGCTTTCTTT
V: TRBV30; D: NA; size: few; J: TRBJ1-6; CDR3: CAWSWSSPQGSPLHF; DNA: TGTGCCTGGAGTTGGAGTTCTCCTCAGGGTTCACCCCTCCACTTT
V: TRBV14; D: TRBD2; size: few; J: TRBJ2-1; CDR3: CASSQGGGGNNEQFF; DNA: TGTGCCAGCAGCCAAGGAGGCGGGGGAAACAATGAGCAGTTCTTC
V: TRBV30; D: NA; size: NA; J: TRBJ1-1; CDR3: CAWTLGRSNTEAFF; DNA: TGTGCCTGGACCCTGGGACGGTCGAACACTGAAGCTTTCTTT
V: TRBV5-4; D: NA; size: few; J: TRBJ2-4; CDR3: CASSLTGIAKNIQYF; DNA: TGTGCCAGCAGCTTGACGGGGATAGCCAAAAACATTCAGTACTTC
V: TRBV30; D: NA; size: NA; J: TRBJ1-2; CDR3: CAWLQDHWGGYTF; DNA: TGTGCCTGGCTACAGGACCACTGGGGTGGCTACACCTTC
V: TRBV30; D: NA; size: NA; J: TRBJ2-5; CDR3: CAWSQVRTQETQYF; DNA: TGTGCCTGGAGCCAGGTTCGGACCCAAGAGACCCAGTACTTC
V: TRBV25-1; D: NA; size: NA; J: TRBJ1-6; CDR3: CASSESKGFGSPLHF; DNA: TGTGCCAGCAGTGAATCGAAGGGATTTGGTTCACCCCTCCACTTT
V: TRBV30; D: TRBD1; size: NA; J: TRBJ2-6; CDR3: CAWDRAAGANVLTF; DNA: TGTGCCTGGGACAGGGCCGCTGGGGCCAACGTCCTGACTTTC
V: TRBV6-5; D: NA; size: NA; J: TRBJ2-3; CDR3: CASRGTATDTQYF; DNA: TGTGCCAGCAGAGGAACAGCCACAGATACGCAGTATTTT
V: TRBV18; D: TRBD2; size: NA; J: TRBJ2-7; CDR3: CASSRPGGEQYF; DNA: TGTGCCAGCTCCCGACCGGGAGGCGAGCAGTACTTC
V: TRBV4-1; D: NA; size: NA; J: TRBJ2-2; CDR3: CASSQAGGQTGELFF; DNA: TGCGCCAGCAGCCAAGCCGGGGGGCAAACCGGGGAGCTGTTTTTT
V: TRBV11-1; D: TRBD1; size: NA; J: TRBJ2-1; CDR3: CASRPEGGRPDVVF; DNA: TGTGCCAGCAGACCCGAAGGGGGCCGCCCCGATGTAGTCTTC
V: TRBV15; D: NA; size: NA; J: TRBJ2-3; CDR3: CATSRDDLVVGTDTQYF; DNA: TGTGCCACCAGCAGAGACGACCTGGTCGTGGGGACAGATACGCAGTATTTT
V: TRBV28; D: TRBD2; size: NA; J: TRBJ2-7; CDR3: CASLKTSGAYEQYF; DNA: TGTGCCAGCCTAAAGACTAGCGGGGCATACGAGCAGTACTTC
V: TRBV7-8; D: NA; size: NA; J: TRBJ1-2; CDR3: CASSSDTVRGYTF; DNA: TGTGCCAGCAGCTCGGACACGGTACGGGGCTACACCTTC
V: TRBV30; D: NA; size: NA; J: TRBJ2-6; CDR3: CAWSVAGPGANVLTF; DNA: TGTGCCTGGAGTGTAGCAGGGCCTGGGGCCAACGTCCTGACTTTC
V: TRBV30; D: TRBD1; size: NA; J: TRBJ1-2; CDR3: CAWSGPRTGGNYGYTF; DNA: TGTGCCTGGAGCGGGCCGCGGACAGGGGGGAACTATGGCTACACCTTC
V: TRBV5-1; D: TRBD2; size: NA; J: TRBJ2-3; CDR3: CASSERGSTDTQYF; DNA: TGCGCCAGCAGCGAGCGGGGCAGCACAGATACGCAGTATTTT